This TCR beta chain was sequenced during a study of shared clonotypes between healthy human individuals. Study results and caveats: Clonotypes shared by all four donors outscored non-shared clonotypes in generation probability.

For this clone: Antigen: not known. The sample has other DNA sequences that encode this CDR3 too.

Germline assignment: CDR1 MDHEN and CDR2 SYDVKM. V lost 5 bases and J 1 base, leaving 2 bases between the germline ends. The CDR3 runs 11 residues. Measured with immunoSEQ multiplex PCR; TCRdb has only the in-frame clones, and not every one. Here the sample spans approximately 1.9 million clones, just over 90% being singletons. Naive CD8 populations comprised CD45RO-negative cells positively selected for CCR7, excluding terminally differentiated effector memory CD45RA+ cells. This TCR was sampled from a man aged 18-30 years in good health. Some clones in this sample may be carry-over from other donors' samples. This sequence joins TRBV28 and TRBJ2-5, with D unresolved. The sample was naive CD8+ T cells from PBMCs. The CDR3: CASSLQETQYF. In DNA, the CDR3 is TGTGCCAGCAGTCTCCAAGAGACCCAGTACTTC.